This TCR beta chain was obtained from a study of blood T cells in healthy people across ages. The table lists this clonotype with a few counts. For the second PCR, which ran for roughly 6 to 12 cycles, a sample-barcoded 5' primer and a J-beta primer mix were used. Each CDR3 protein is one row after TCRdb ran MiXCR on the 5' RACE reads. This repertoire shows fewer than 700,000 distinct CDR3 sequences, around 48% found once; its top ten account for around 23%. The receptor comes from a man of 80 years or more in good health. The specimen sequenced was blood.

The CDR3 sequence: CSAQTGDAPSYTYEQYF. The CDR3 DNA is TGCAGTGCTCAGACAGGGGACGCTCCCTCATACACCTACGAGCAGTACTTC. The rearrangement joins TRBV20-1 to TRBJ2-7; TRBD1 matches 8 bases. The CDR3 has 17 amino acids. Per the germline V gene, CDR1 is DFQATT and CDR2 is SNEGSKA (reference sequence). V dropped 5 bases and J dropped 2; count of bases not matched to a gene: 17.